The entry below describes one TCR beta chain. The CDR3 is made up of 14 amino acids. The germline V gene has CDR1 LNHDA and CDR2 SQIVND (reference sequence). J lost 5 bases, V lost 4 bases, and 4 bases had no gene match. Profiled with immunoSEQ multiplex PCR; TCRdb holds only in-frame clones, not every one. The sample lists around 74,000 clones, less than 90% occurring once. The data stem from a study of T cell changes during pregnancy in multiple sclerosis. This clonotype originated in a female donor with multiple sclerosis, enrolled in a pregnancy study. The V gene is TRBV19, the J gene TRBJ2-3; 9 bases map to TRBD1. The sample in question was peripheral blood, obtained before pregnancy. The CDR3 bases are TGTGCCAGTAGTACCCGGGACAGGGTAGATACGCAGTATTTT. Protein: CASSTRDRVDTQYF. Variable domain in full (rest from reference TRBV19 and TRBJ2-3): DGGITQSPKYLFRKEGQNVTLSCEQNLNHDAMYWYRQDPGQGLRLIYYSQIVNDFQKGDIAEGYSVSREKKESFPLTVTSAQKNPTAFYLCASSTRDRVDTQYFGPGTRLTVL.